This TCR beta chain appears in the sequencing data of a study of T-cell reconstitution after alpha-beta-depleted transplantation in children. This clonotype was picked up many times. This CDR3 region has 14 residues. V was cut by 7 bases and J by 0 bases, with 13 bases left in between. Germline CDR1 ENHRY, CDR2 SYGVKD. Unique molecular identifiers were incorporated during preparation of the TCRbeta library. Each CDR3 protein gets one entry after TCRdb re-called the PCR reads with MiXCR. The sample has over 550,000 distinct CDR3 sequences, about 10% seen once; the top ten hold about 4.3%. The TCR was taken from a human donor who donated a stem cell graft to a child with acute myeloid leukemia. The sequenced sample was PBMCs from the stem cell graft donor, obtained from the stem cell graft. The rearrangement links TRBV10-3 to TRBJ2-7, with D unresolved. CDR3 sequence reads: CAITTETSSYEQYF. In DNA form, the CDR3 reads TGTGCCATCACTACAGAAACGAGCTCCTACGAGCAGTACTTC.